The T cell receptor (beta chain) described here comes from a study of neurological immune-mediated disorders. Germline V lookup: CDR1 DFQATT, CDR2 SNEGSKA (reference sequence). V gave up 3 bases and J gave up 1 base, with 11 bases separating them. The CDR3 runs 14 residues. General observations from the study: One related-CDR3 cluster, which may be a signature, held the repertoires of 18 of 34 multiple sclerosis patients after phylogenetic grouping.

A single record per CDR3 protein comes from TCRdb applying MiXCR to the 5' RACE reads. The sample shows fewer than 35,000 distinct CDR3 sequences, 3% to 3.5% of them seen only once. At least ten counts were recorded for this clonotype. The antigen remains undetermined. This TCR derives from a woman aged 25-40 years with multiple sclerosis. This chain links TRBV20-1 with TRBJ2-3; perhaps TRBD2 as D (6 bases). The sequenced sample was PBMCs. CDR3: CSASLRRGTDTQYF. CDR3 in DNA: TGCAGTGCTAGCCTCAGGAGGGGCACAGATACGCAGTATTTT.